These 16 T cell receptor beta chains were sequenced from one sample in a study of T cells after yellow fever vaccination. MiXCR was run by TCRdb on the 5' RACE reads, yielding one entry per CDR3 protein. The sample yields almost 600,000 distinct CDR3 sequences, approximately 13% seen once. This specimen was PBMCs, taken on the day of the yellow fever booster vaccination. These receptors came from a man younger than 45 who received the YFV17D yellow fever vaccine.

The DNA of the CDR3 is TGTGCCATCAGTGCAGGGTCCCCCCGGGACAATGAGCAGTTCTTC. This gives the protein CAISAGSPRDNEQFF. The rearrangement uses TRBV10-3 and TRBJ2-1; D is possibly TRBD1 (5 bases). The CDR3 length is 15 residues. Germline V lookup: CDR1 ENHRY, CDR2 SYGVKD. V was shortened by 4 bases and J by 5 bases, with 15 bases between the two germline ends.

The chain is built from TRBV12-3 or TRBV12-4 and TRBJ2-1; D unresolved. Trimming cost V 6 bases and J 7 bases, with 10 bases left between them. The CDR3 has 12 amino acids. CDR3 sequence: CASSSRRNEQFF. The CDR3 nucleotides read TGTGCCAGCAGCTCAAGACGGAATGAGCAGTTCTTC.

This clonotype has only a few counts. The rearrangement links TRBV6-6 to TRBJ1-2, with a weak D call TRBD1 (5 bases). Germline V gene sequence: CDR1 MNHNY, CDR2 SVGAGI (reference sequence). The V end lost 6 bases, the J end lost 8 bases, and 13 bases lay between the germline ends. The CDR3 has 12 residues. The DNA for the CDR3 is TGTGCCAGCAGCTCCGACAGAGGCGGCTACACCTTC. This sequence encodes CASSSDRGGYTF.

This clonotype was counted only a few times. The CDR3: CASSTGLAGEETQYF. The CDR3 DNA reads as TGTGCCAGCAGCACGGGACTAGCGGGAGAAGAGACCCAGTACTTC. The V call is TRBV7-2, the J call TRBJ2-5, with TRBD2 identical over 14 bases. J lost 3 bases, V lost 5 bases, and 2 bases had no gene match. CDR1 is SGHTA and CDR2 is FQGNSA in the germline V gene. The CDR3 covers 15 residues.

The chain is built from TRBV7-6 and TRBJ2-6; 7 bases line up with TRBD2. Germline V gene sequence: CDR1 SGHVS, CDR2 FNYEAQ. The CDR3 contains 17 residues. V trimming: 5 bases; J trimming: 0 bases; junction bases outside the gene matches: 7. The CDR3 region is CASSGGGGYSGANVLTF. CDR3 in DNA: TGTGCCAGCAGCGGAGGCGGGGGTTACTCTGGGGCCAACGTCCTGACTTTC.

This clonotype was recorded at least ten times. The chain employs TRBV19 and TRBJ1-2, with D hard to call. The germline CDR1 and CDR2 sequences are LNHDA and SQIVND (reference sequence). The CDR3 covers 14 residues. The V gene lost 7 bases and the J gene lost 8 bases, with 20 bases spanning the gap. CDR3 bases: TGTGCCAGTACCAACCCCGTTCCCTCAAGGGGCTACACCTTC. Amino acid sequence: CASTNPVPSRGYTF.

This clonotype was seen only a few times. This chain uses TRBV18 with TRBJ2-5, with D uncertain. CDR3 length equals 14 residues. Germline assignment: CDR1 KGHSH and CDR2 LQKENI. The V gene lost 6 bases and the J gene lost 1 base, with 12 bases spanning the gap. The CDR3 sequence is CASSRGAGQETQYF. The CDR3 DNA reads as TGTGCCAGCTCGCGCGGAGCCGGCCAAGAGACCCAGTACTTC.

This chain uses TRBV10-2 with TRBJ2-1; possible D gene TRBD2, 6 bases. Germline V lookup: CDR1 WSHSY, CDR2 SAAADI. The CDR3 totals 15 residues. V was shortened by 8 bases and J by 5 bases, with 19 bases between the two germline ends. CDR3 region: CASLSLGGKDNEQFF. The CDR3 DNA sequence: TGCGCCAGCCTCTCCCTGGGCGGGAAGGACAATGAGCAGTTCTTC.

This clonotype was detected only a few times. This rearrangement joins TRBV10-3 to TRBJ2-7, with D possibly being TRBD2 (5 bases). Germline V lookup: CDR1 ENHRY, CDR2 SYGVKD. Trimming removed 10 bases at V and 1 base at J, with 14 bases between. The CDR3 length is 13 residues. The CDR3 DNA is TGTGCCACGACGAGGGATCAATCCTACGAGCAGTACTTC. Protein: CATTRDQSYEQYF.

This clonotype was detected a few times. The chain links TRBV20-1 to TRBJ2-1, with D perhaps matching TRBD1 (5 bases). Germline-derived CDR1 and CDR2 are DFQATT and SNEGSKA (reference sequence). The CDR3 is made up of 11 amino acids. V lost 3 bases and J 10 bases, leaving 10 bases between the germline ends. The CDR3 coding sequence is TGCAGTGCTAGCAGGGCAAGGGAGCAGTTCTTC. Translating gives CSASRAREQFF.

The rearrangement links TRBV20-1 to TRBJ2-3, with 8 bases fitting TRBD2. The CDR3 length is 16 residues. Per germline, CDR1 DFQATT and CDR2 SNEGSKA (reference sequence). J gave up 5 bases and V 0 bases, and 10 bases lay outside the gene matches. CDR3 protein: CSARDLGDGRGDTQYF. Written as DNA, the CDR3 is TGCAGTGCTAGAGATTTGGGAGACGGGAGGGGAGATACGCAGTATTTT.

The chain uses TRBV5-1 and TRBJ2-1; TRBD1 is a possible D gene (6 bases). V was shortened by 4 bases and J by 4 bases, with 15 bases between the two germline ends. Per germline, CDR1 SGHRS and CDR2 YFSETQ. The CDR3 runs to 15 residues. The CDR3 DNA is TGCGCCAGCAGCCTAGCCGGGACACTTTACAATGAGCAGTTCTTC. Translated: CASSLAGTLYNEQFF.

This clonotype was detected a few times. The genes are TRBV5-1 and TRBJ2-7, with 7 bases aligning to TRBD1. The CDR3 consists of 14 residues. With 4 bases clipped from V and 6 bases from J, the junction kept 10 bases outside the gene matches. The germline V gene has CDR1 SGHRS and CDR2 YFSETQ. The CDR3 region is CASSPDRPTGEQYF. The CDR3 DNA is TGCGCCAGCAGCCCGGACAGGCCGACGGGCGAGCAGTACTTC.

CDR3 amino acids: CASTGVEQFF. As DNA, the CDR3 is TGTGCCAGCACTGGAGTTGAGCAGTTCTTC. The chain combines TRBV6-5 with TRBJ2-1, with D hard to call. The V end was cut by 7 bases, the J end by 9 bases, with 7 bases between. Germline V gene data show CDR1 as MNHEY and CDR2 as SVGAGI. The CDR3 sequence is 10 residues long.

The J gene is TRBJ2-5, the V gene TRBV12-3 or TRBV12-4; possible D gene TRBD1, 8 bases. V was pared by 6 bases and J by 7 bases, with 21 bases between. The CDR3 runs to 15 residues. Here the CDR3 DNA reads TGTGCCAGCAGCCGCCTGGGAGCGGGGACAGGGACCCAGTACTTC. As protein: CASSRLGAGTGTQYF.

The genes are TRBV29-1 and TRBJ2-1, with 9 bases matching TRBD2. CDR1 is SQVTM and CDR2 is ANQGSEA in the germline V gene. The junction had 8 bases not matched to a gene; V was cut back by 7 bases and J by 7 bases. The CDR3 spans 13 residues. Written as DNA, the CDR3 is TGCAGCGGCGGGGGGGGAGAGGGTAATGAGCAGTTCTTC. Translation: CSGGGGEGNEQFF.